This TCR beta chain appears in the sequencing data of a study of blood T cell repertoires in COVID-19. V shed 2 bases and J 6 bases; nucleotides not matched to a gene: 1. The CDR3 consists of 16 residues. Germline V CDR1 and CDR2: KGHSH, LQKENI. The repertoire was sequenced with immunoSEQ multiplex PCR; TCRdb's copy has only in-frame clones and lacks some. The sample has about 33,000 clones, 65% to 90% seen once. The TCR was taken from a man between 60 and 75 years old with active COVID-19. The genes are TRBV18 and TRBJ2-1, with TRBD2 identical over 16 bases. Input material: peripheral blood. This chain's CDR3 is CASSPGTSGRANEQFF. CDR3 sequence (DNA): TGTGCCAGCTCACCAGGGACTAGCGGGAGGGCCAATGAGCAGTTCTTC.